Below, one TCR beta chain is given with its context. Sequenced by immunoSEQ multiplex PCR; TCRdb stores in-frame clones only, minus some. The sample comprises 7,000 to 9,500 clones, 70% to 90% of which are singletons, and approximately 3.6% rests with the top ten. These data are taken from a study of tumor T cells in aggressive B-cell lymphoma. V was pared by 5 bases and J by 5 bases, with 6 bases of the junction left unmatched. The CDR3 contains 13 residues. The germline V gene has CDR1 SEHNR and CDR2 FQNEAQ (reference sequence). The receptor was derived from an adult with diffuse large B cell lymphoma. Sequencing used tumor tissue. This chain links TRBV7-9 with TRBJ2-7; 7 bases are a match to TRBD1. CDR3 bases: TGTGCCAGCAGCACCGGGACAGATAACGAGCAGTACTTC. Residues: CASSTGTDNEQYF.